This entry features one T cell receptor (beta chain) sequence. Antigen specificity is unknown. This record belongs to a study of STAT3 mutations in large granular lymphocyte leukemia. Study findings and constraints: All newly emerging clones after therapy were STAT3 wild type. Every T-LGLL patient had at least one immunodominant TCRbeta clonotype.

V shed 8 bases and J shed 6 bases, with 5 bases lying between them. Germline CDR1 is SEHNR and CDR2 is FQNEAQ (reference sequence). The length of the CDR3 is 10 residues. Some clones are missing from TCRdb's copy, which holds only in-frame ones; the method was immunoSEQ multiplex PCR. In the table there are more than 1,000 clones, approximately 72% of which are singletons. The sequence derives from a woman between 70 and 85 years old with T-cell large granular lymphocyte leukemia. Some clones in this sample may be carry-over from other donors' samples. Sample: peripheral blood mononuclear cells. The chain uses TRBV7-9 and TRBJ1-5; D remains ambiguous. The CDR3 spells CASRGQPQHF. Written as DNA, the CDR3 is TGTGCCAGCCGGGGTCAGCCCCAGCATTTT.